A selection of T cell receptor beta chains follows, all from one sample in a study of cytomegalovirus exposure and HLA in healthy donors. Assay: immunoSEQ multiplex PCR; the TCRdb copy retains only in-frame clones and omits some. Among 150,000 to 200,000 clones, around four fifths were seen once, and the ten largest hold around 0.99%. Sequences were obtained from PBMCs. The receptors were sampled from a woman aged 40-49 years in good health and CMV-seronegative. Each CDR3 is given with its conserved first and last residue.

j_call | v_call | cdr3_length | cdr3_aa
TRBJ2-1 | TRBV7-2 | 16 | CASSLFSGRKNNEQFF
TRBJ2-2 | TRBV9 | 15 | CASSPLDSDTGELFF
TRBJ2-3 | TRBV15 | 19 | CATSRDKRTSGPSSDTQYF
TRBJ2-1 | TRBV5-4 | 15 | CASSLVGGRGGEQFF
TRBJ2-3 | TRBV5-1 | 13 | CASTWEGADTQYF
TRBJ1-1 | TRBV30 | 13 | CAWRLTSGGEAFF
TRBJ2-5 | TRBV10-3 | 16 | CAISGRDRGFGETQYF
TRBJ1-2 | TRBV6-6 | 15 | CASRLTGVSNYGYTF
TRBJ1-1 | TRBV7-9 | 13 | CASSLEQATEAFF
TRBJ1-2 | TRBV7-9 | 13 | CASSSTVLNGYTF
TRBJ1-2 | TRBV7-3 | 15 | CASSEGTGGFYGYTF
TRBJ2-1 | TRBV7-2 | 16 | CASSILSGHSYNEQFF
TRBJ1-1 | TRBV27 | 13 | CASSPAGNREAFF
TRBJ2-7 | TRBV11-1 | 14 | CASKRTGSSYEQYF
TRBJ1-4 | TRBV5-1 | 15 | CASSSSGRGNEKLFF
TRBJ2-1 | TRBV7-2 | 16 | CASSPGGLAGLREQFF
TRBJ2-6 | TRBV11-1 | 16 | CASSLGPSSGANVLTF
TRBJ1-1 | TRBV19 | 15 | CASTPGGAQGTEAFF
TRBJ1-5 | TRBV7-2 | 13 | CASSFDREQPQHF
TRBJ1-1 | TRBV2 | 15 | CASSEARKAGAEAFF
TRBJ2-5 | TRBV7-3 | 18 | CASRPRREAPGIQETQYF
TRBJ2-1 | TRBV2 | 14 | CASSAAGRDNEQFF
TRBJ2-6 | TRBV9 | 15 | CASSALLFGANVLTF
TRBJ2-7 | TRBV18 | 12 | CASGEGPYEQYF
TRBJ1-2 | TRBV7-3 | 15 | CASSLTAGGFYGYTF
TRBJ1-1 | TRBV29-1 | 12 | CSVYDRGIEAFF
TRBJ2-3 | TRBV27 | 20 | CASSLTGTRASGGSTDTQYF